This T cell receptor (beta chain) stems from a study of shared clonotypes between healthy human individuals. Germline CDR1 MDHEN, CDR2 SYDVKM. This CDR3 has 16 amino acids. The germline V and J ends were trimmed by 6 bases and 2 bases, with 20 bases remaining between them. Naive CD8 cells lacked CD45RO and underwent positive selection for CCR7, leaving out terminally differentiated effector memory CD45RA+ cells. Clones were sequenced by immunoSEQ multiplex PCR, and TCRdb holds only the in-frame ones, with some missing. Of about 800,000 clones in the sample, 96% were seen once. This clonotype originated in a man between 25 and 39 years old in good health. The sample was naive CD8+ T cells sorted from blood. The chain recombines TRBV28 with TRBJ2-7, with D possibly TRBD2 on 6 matching bases. CDR3 sequence: CASSSKIAANPYEQYF. DNA of the CDR3: TGTGCCAGCAGCTCAAAAATAGCGGCAAACCCCTACGAGCAGTACTTC.